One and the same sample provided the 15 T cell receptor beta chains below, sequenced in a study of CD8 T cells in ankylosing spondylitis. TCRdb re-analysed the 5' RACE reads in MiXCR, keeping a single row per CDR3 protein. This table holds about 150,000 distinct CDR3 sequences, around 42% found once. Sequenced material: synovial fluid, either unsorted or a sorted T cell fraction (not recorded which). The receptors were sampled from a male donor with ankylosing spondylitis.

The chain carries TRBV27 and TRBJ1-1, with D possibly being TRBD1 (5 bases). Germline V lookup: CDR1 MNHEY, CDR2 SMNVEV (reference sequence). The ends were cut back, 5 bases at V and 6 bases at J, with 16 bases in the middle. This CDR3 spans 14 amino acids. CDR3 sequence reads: CASSPHDSLPEAFF. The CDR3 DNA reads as TGTGCCAGCAGTCCCCACGACAGTTTGCCTGAAGCTTTCTTT.

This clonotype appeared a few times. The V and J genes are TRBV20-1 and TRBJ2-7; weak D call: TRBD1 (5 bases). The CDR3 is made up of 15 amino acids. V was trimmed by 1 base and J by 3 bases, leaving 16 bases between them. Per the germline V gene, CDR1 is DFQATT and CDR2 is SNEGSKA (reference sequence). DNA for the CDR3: TGCAGTGCTAGAGGAGATGCAGGGTCGGGCTACGAGCAGTACTTC. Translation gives CSARGDAGSGYEQYF.

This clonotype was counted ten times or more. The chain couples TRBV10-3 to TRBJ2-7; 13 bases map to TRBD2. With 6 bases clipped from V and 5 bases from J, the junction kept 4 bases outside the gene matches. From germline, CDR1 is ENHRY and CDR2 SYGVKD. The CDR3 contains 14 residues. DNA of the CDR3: TGTGCCATCAGGGAAGGGACTAGCGGGGACGAGCAGTACTTC. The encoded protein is CAIREGTSGDEQYF.

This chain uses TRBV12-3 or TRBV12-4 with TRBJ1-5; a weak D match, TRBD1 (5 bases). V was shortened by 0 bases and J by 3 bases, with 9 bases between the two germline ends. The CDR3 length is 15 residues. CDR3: CASSLAGHTNQPQHF. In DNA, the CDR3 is TGTGCCAGCAGTTTAGCAGGACATACCAATCAGCCCCAGCATTTT.

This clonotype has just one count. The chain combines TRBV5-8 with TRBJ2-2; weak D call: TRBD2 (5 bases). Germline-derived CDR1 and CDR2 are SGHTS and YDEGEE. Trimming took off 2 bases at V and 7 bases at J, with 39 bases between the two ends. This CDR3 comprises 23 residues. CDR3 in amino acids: CASSFFGPPAVVSFEKRGGELFF. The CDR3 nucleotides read TGTGCCAGCAGCTTCTTCGGACCTCCCGCCGTCGTCAGTTTTGAAAAACGGGGCGGGGAGCTGTTTTTT.

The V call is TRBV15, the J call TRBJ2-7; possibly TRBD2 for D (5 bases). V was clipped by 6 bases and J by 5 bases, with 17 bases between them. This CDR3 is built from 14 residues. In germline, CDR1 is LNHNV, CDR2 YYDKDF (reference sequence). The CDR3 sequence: CATSSSWGENEQYF. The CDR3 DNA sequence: TGTGCCACCAGTAGTAGCTGGGGAGAGAACGAGCAGTACTTC.

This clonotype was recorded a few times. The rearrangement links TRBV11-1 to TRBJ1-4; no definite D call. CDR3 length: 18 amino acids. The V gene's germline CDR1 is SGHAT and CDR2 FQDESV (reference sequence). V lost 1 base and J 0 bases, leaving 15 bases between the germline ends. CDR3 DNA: TGTGCCAGCAGCTTAGAAGTTCCGTCGGAGGCAACTAATGAAAAACTGTTTTTT. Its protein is CASSLEVPSEATNEKLFF.

DNA for the CDR3: TGCGCCAGCAGCTTGGTTCTTGGACCCCGGGGAGGCACTGAAGCTTTCTTT. It yields the protein CASSLVLGPRGGTEAFF. The rearrangement uses TRBV5-1 and TRBJ1-1; D uncertain. The CDR3 has 17 amino acids. CDR1 is SGHRS, CDR2 YFSETQ, per germline. Trimming removed 0 bases from V and 4 bases from J, with 19 bases in between.

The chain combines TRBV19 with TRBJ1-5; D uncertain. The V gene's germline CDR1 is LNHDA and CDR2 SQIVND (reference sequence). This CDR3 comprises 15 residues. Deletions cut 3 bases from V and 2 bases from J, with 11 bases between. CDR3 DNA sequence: TGTGCCAGTAGTATTAGTGGGGTCGGCAATCAGCCCCAGCATTTT. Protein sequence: CASSISGVGNQPQHF.

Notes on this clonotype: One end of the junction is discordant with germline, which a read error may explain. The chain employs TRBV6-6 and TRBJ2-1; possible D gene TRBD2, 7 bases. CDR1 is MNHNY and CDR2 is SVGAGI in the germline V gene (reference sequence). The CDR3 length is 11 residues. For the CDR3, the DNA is TGTGCCAGCAGTTACCGGGGGAGGGGGGAGTTC. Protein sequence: CASSYRGRGEF.

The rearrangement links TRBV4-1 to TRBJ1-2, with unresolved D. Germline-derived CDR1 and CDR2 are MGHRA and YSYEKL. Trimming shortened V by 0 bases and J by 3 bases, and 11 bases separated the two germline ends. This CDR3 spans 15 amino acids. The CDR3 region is CASSQEVATYYGYTF. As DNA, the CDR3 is TGCGCCAGCAGCCAAGAGGTGGCCACATACTATGGCTACACCTTC.

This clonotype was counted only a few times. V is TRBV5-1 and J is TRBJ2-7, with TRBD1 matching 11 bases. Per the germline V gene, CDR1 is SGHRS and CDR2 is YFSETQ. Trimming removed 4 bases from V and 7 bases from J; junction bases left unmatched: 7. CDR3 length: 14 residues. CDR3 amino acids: CASSIGQGAQEQYF. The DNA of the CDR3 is TGCGCCAGCAGCATCGGACAGGGGGCTCAGGAGCAGTACTTC. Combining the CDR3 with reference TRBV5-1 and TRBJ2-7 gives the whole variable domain KAGVTQTPRYLIKTRGQQVTLSCSPISGHRSVSWYQQTPGQGLQFLFEYFSETQRNKGNFPGRFSGRQFSNSRSEMNVSTLELGDSALYLCASSIGQGAQEQYFGPGTRLTVT.

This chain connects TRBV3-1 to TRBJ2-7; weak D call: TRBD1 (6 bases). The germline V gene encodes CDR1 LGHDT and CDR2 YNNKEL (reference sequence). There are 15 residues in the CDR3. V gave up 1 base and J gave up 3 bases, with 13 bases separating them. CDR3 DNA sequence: TGTGCCAGCAGCCAAGCCCGGGACATCCACTACGAGCAGTACTTC. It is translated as CASSQARDIHYEQYF.

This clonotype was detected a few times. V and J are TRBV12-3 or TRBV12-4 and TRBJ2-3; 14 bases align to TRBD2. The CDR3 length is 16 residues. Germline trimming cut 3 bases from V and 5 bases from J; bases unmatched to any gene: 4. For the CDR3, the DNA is TGTGCCAGCAGTTTCGGGACTAGCGGGAGTAGAGATACGCAGTATTTT. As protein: CASSFGTSGSRDTQYF.

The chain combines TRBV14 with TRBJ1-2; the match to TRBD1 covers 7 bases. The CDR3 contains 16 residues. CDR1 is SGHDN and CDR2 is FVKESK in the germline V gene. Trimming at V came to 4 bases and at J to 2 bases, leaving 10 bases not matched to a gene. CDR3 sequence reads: CASSLIHPRGNYGYTF. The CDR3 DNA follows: TGTGCCAGCAGCCTTATACATCCCAGGGGGAACTATGGCTACACCTTC.